This is a list of T cell receptor beta chains from one sample in a study of blood T cell repertoires in COVID-19. Sequencing was performed with immunoSEQ multiplex PCR; in TCRdb, only in-frame clones are kept and a portion is missing. This table has about 170,000 clones, 84% appearing once. The sequenced sample consisted of peripheral blood. The receptors here all came from a young man with active or convalescent COVID-19. Both conserved end residues are part of each CDR3. A D gene is named only where the DNA matches it firmly. Rows give clone size only sometimes, using once, few, many, or a class for an expanded clone.

j_gene | d_gene | abundance | v_gene | CDR3nt | CDR3aa
TRBJ2-7 | TRBD1 | NA | TRBV3-1/TRBV3-2 | TGTGCCAGCAGCCAAGCCGGGACAGGGAACGAGCAGTACTTC | CASSQAGTGNEQYF
TRBJ1-2 | TRBD1 | few | TRBV29-1 | TGCAGCGTTTCCGGGACAGGGGGATCTTTAAACTATGGCTACACCTTC | CSVSGTGGSLNYGYTF
TRBJ1-2 | NA | NA | TRBV10-3 | TGTGCCATCAGTGAGTGGGGGCGCGAAGGCTACACCTTC | CAISEWGREGYTF
TRBJ2-7 | NA | NA | TRBV11-2 | TGTGCCAGCAGCCAAGGGGCCAGGAGCTCCTACGAGCAGTACTTC | CASSQGARSSYEQYF
TRBJ1-5 | NA | NA | TRBV5-6 | TGTGCCAGCAGCTTGGGGTCAGGCCCGTCTAATCAGCCCCAGCATTTT | CASSLGSGPSNQPQHF
TRBJ2-7 | TRBD2 | NA | TRBV10-3 | TGTGCCATCAGTGAGTCGTTGGGGACTAGCGGGAGGGCCGCCTACGAGCAGTACTTC | CAISESLGTSGRAAYEQYF
TRBJ2-5 | NA | NA | TRBV18 | TGTGCCAGCTCACCAGGGGCTGGAAGGGACCAGTACTTC | CASSPGAGRDQYF
TRBJ1-4 | TRBD1 | NA | TRBV6-5 | TGTGCCAGCAGTTCCACCTTCGGGACAGGTCATGAAAAACTGTTTTTT | CASSSTFGTGHEKLFF
TRBJ2-2 | NA | NA | TRBV19 | TGTGCCAGTAGGCCCGGGAGTCACACCGGGGAGCTGTTTTTT | CASRPGSHTGELFF
TRBJ1-6 | TRBD1 | NA | TRBV28 | TGTGCCAGCAGTTGGGCAGGGGGCGCCTATAATTCACCCCTCCACTTT | CASSWAGGAYNSPLHF
TRBJ2-2 | TRBD1 | NA | TRBV14 | TGTGCCAGCAGCCAAGATTTACAGGGGGCGAACACCGGGGAGCTGTTTTTT | CASSQDLQGANTGELFF
TRBJ1-2 | NA | NA | TRBV15 | TGTGCCACCAGCAGAGATCCGGTCAGGACTAACTATGGCTACACCTTC | CATSRDPVRTNYGYTF
TRBJ2-1 | TRBD1 | NA | TRBV5-1 | TGCGCCAGCAAACAGGGGCCCTCCTACAATGAGCAGTTCTTC | CASKQGPSYNEQFF
TRBJ2-5 | TRBD2 | NA | TRBV18 | TGTGCCAGCTCAAGAAGCGGGGCTCAAGAGACCCAGTACTTC | CASSRSGAQETQYF
TRBJ2-5 | TRBD2 | NA | TRBV30 | TGTGCCTGGAGTGTATTAGCGGGAGGGCTGAGGCAAGAGACCCAGTACTTC | CAWSVLAGGLRQETQYF
TRBJ1-4 | NA | NA | TRBV19 | TGTGCCAGTACTCGGCGGGGAAATAATGAAAAACTGTTTTTT | CASTRRGNNEKLFF
TRBJ1-5 | NA | NA | TRBV19 | TGTGCCAGTAGTCTTGCCTCCGGAGGTCAGCCCCAGCATTTT | CASSLASGGQPQHF
TRBJ1-2 | TRBD1 | NA | TRBV29-1 | TGCAGCGCTCGGACAGGGGGCTATGGCTACACCTTC | CSARTGGYGYTF
TRBJ2-1 | TRBD2 | NA | TRBV7-9 | TGTGCCAGCAGCTCGACTAGCGGCATTCTCAATGAGCAGTTCTTC | CASSSTSGILNEQFF
TRBJ1-3 | NA | NA | TRBV11-2 | TGTGCCAGCAGCACAAGGGCGCGGGACCCAAGGGGCTCTGGAAACACCATATATTTT | CASSTRARDPRGSGNTIYF
TRBJ2-2 | TRBD1 | NA | TRBV30 | TGTGCCTGGAGTACACTCGACAGGGACGCCGGGGAGCTGTTTTTT | CAWSTLDRDAGELFF
TRBJ2-2 | NA | once | TRBV2 | TGTGCCAGCGGAGGACGGAGCACCGGGGAGCTGTTTTTT | CASGGRSTGELFF
TRBJ1-5 | TRBD1 | once | TRBV28 | TGTGCCAGCAGTTTGATCGGACAGGGGCGAAATCAGCCCCAGCATTTT | CASSLIGQGRNQPQHF
TRBJ2-7 | TRBD1 | NA | TRBV9 | TGTGCCAGCAGCCCCCCCGACAGGGTCTACGAGCAGTACTTC | CASSPPDRVYEQYF
TRBJ1-1 | NA | NA | TRBV3-1/TRBV3-2 | TGTGCCAGCAGCCAATCCAGACTAGGGATCTCTGAAGCTTTCTTT | CASSQSRLGISEAFF
TRBJ1-4 | TRBD1 | NA | TRBV19 | TGTGCCAGTAGTGGGGACAGGACAGCAACTAATGAAAAACTGTTTTTT | CASSGDRTATNEKLFF
TRBJ2-2 | TRBD1 | NA | TRBV5-1 | TGCGCCAGCCTGGACAGGCCAGCGAACACCGGGGAGCTGTTTTTT | CASLDRPANTGELFF
TRBJ1-1 | NA | few | TRBV27 | TGTGCCAGCAGTAACCGACAGGAAGCTTTCTTT | CASSNRQEAFF
TRBJ2-3 | NA | NA | TRBV19 | TGTGCCAGTAACTACGGCGGGACCTTCTACACAGATACGCAGTATTTT | CASNYGGTFYTDTQYF